Listed below are T cell receptor beta chains from one sample, sequenced in a study of T-cell reconstitution after alpha-beta-depleted transplantation in children. TCRdb redid the calling of the PCR reads with MiXCR, one entry per CDR3 protein. This sample carries 250,000 to 400,000 distinct CDR3 sequences, around 25% of them seen once, and the ten largest clones take around 9.9%. The material was PBMCs, mostly from graft donor cells, obtained 180 days after TCRalphabeta/CD19-depleted stem cell transplant. These receptors all come from a male patient aged 10 to 17 who had a stem cell transplant for acute lymphoblastic leukemia, so the T cells may come from the graft donor. Each CDR3 is given with its conserved first and last residue. Fields, in order: J gene, D gene, V gene, clone size, CDR3 protein, CDR3 DNA. The D gene is left open where the match is weak. Expanded clones get a size class; other rows say once, few or many, or leave the size out.

j_call: TRBJ2-1; d_call: .; v_call: TRBV4-2; clone_size: .; cdr3_aa: CASSQDEADNEQFF; cdr3_nt: TGTGCCAGCAGCCAAGATGAAGCGGACAATGAGCAGTTCTTC
j_call: TRBJ2-7; d_call: TRBD2; v_call: TRBV7-2; clone_size: .; cdr3_aa: CASSLVLAYYEQYF; cdr3_nt: TGTGCCAGCAGCTTAGTACTAGCGTACTACGAGCAGTACTTC
j_call: TRBJ2-5; d_call: TRBD1; v_call: TRBV5-1; clone_size: .; cdr3_aa: CASSLEGQQGAQGETQYF; cdr3_nt: TGCGCCAGCAGCTTGGAAGGTCAGCAGGGGGCTCAGGGAGAGACCCAGTACTTC
j_call: TRBJ2-6; d_call: TRBD1; v_call: TRBV20-1; clone_size: few; cdr3_aa: CSATGTGHSGANVLTF; cdr3_nt: TGCAGTGCGACGGGGACAGGGCACTCTGGGGCCAACGTCCTGACTTTC
j_call: TRBJ2-1; d_call: .; v_call: TRBV5-1; clone_size: .; cdr3_aa: CASSLPLGNEQFF; cdr3_nt: TGCGCCAGCAGCTTACCTCTAGGCAATGAGCAGTTCTTC
j_call: TRBJ2-2; d_call: .; v_call: TRBV9; clone_size: .; cdr3_aa: CASSGTFGELFF; cdr3_nt: TGTGCCAGCAGCGGGACCTTCGGGGAGCTGTTTTTT
j_call: TRBJ2-7; d_call: TRBD1; v_call: TRBV5-1; clone_size: .; cdr3_aa: CASSIPGTGAHEQYF; cdr3_nt: TGCGCCAGCAGCATACCCGGGACAGGGGCGCACGAGCAGTACTTC
j_call: TRBJ1-6; d_call: .; v_call: TRBV18; clone_size: .; cdr3_aa: CASSPVLVAVGADSPLHF; cdr3_nt: TGTGCCAGCTCACCAGTTCTAGTAGCAGTCGGTGCGGATTCACCCCTCCACTTT
j_call: TRBJ2-1; d_call: .; v_call: TRBV7-8; clone_size: few; cdr3_aa: CASSLRVGGLYNEQFF; cdr3_nt: TGTGCCAGCAGCTTACGCGTTGGAGGGCTCTACAATGAGCAGTTCTTC
j_call: TRBJ2-2; d_call: .; v_call: TRBV5-1; clone_size: few; cdr3_aa: CASSLTRARRTGELFF; cdr3_nt: TGCGCCAGCAGCTTAACTCGGGCACGCAGGACCGGGGAGCTGTTTTTT
j_call: TRBJ1-3; d_call: .; v_call: TRBV18; clone_size: .; cdr3_aa: CASSPGPDLSGNTIYF; cdr3_nt: TGTGCCAGCTCACCAGGACCGGACCTCTCTGGAAACACCATATATTTT
j_call: TRBJ2-4; d_call: TRBD1; v_call: TRBV11-2; clone_size: few; cdr3_aa: CASSSWTGTNIQYF; cdr3_nt: TGTGCCAGCAGCTCGTGGACAGGGACCAACATTCAGTACTTC
j_call: TRBJ2-4; d_call: .; v_call: TRBV6-5; clone_size: .; cdr3_aa: CASSYSRDKTQRGNIQYF; cdr3_nt: TGTGCCAGCAGTTACTCCCGGGATAAAACTCAACGGGGGAACATTCAGTACTTC
j_call: TRBJ2-5; d_call: .; v_call: TRBV20-1; clone_size: .; cdr3_aa: CSASRWTEETQHF; cdr3_nt: TGCAGTGCTAGTCGTTGGACCGAAGAGACCCAGCACTTC
j_call: TRBJ2-3; d_call: TRBD1; v_call: TRBV5-1; clone_size: .; cdr3_aa: CASRDRTGYLADTQYF; cdr3_nt: TGCGCCAGCAGAGATAGGACAGGCTATCTCGCAGATACGCAGTATTTT
j_call: TRBJ1-1; d_call: .; v_call: TRBV7-3; clone_size: .; cdr3_aa: CASSLTAGGYTEAFF; cdr3_nt: TGTGCCAGCAGCTTAACGGCGGGAGGGTACACTGAAGCTTTCTTT
j_call: TRBJ2-3; d_call: TRBD2; v_call: TRBV5-1; clone_size: many; cdr3_aa: CASSSGTSGTTDTQYF; cdr3_nt: TGCGCCAGCAGCTCAGGGACTAGCGGGACCACAGATACGCAGTATTTT
j_call: TRBJ2-1; d_call: TRBD2; v_call: TRBV10-2; clone_size: few; cdr3_aa: CASSELAAYNEQFF; cdr3_nt: TGCGCCAGCAGTGAGCTAGCGGCCTACAATGAGCAGTTCTTC
j_call: TRBJ2-7; d_call: TRBD2; v_call: TRBV9; clone_size: few; cdr3_aa: CASSAEGLAGGPAYEQYF; cdr3_nt: TGTGCCAGCAGCGCTGAGGGACTAGCGGGAGGTCCAGCCTACGAGCAGTACTTC
j_call: TRBJ2-7; d_call: .; v_call: TRBV7-9; clone_size: .; cdr3_aa: CASSLPGASYEQYF; cdr3_nt: TGTGCCAGCAGCTTACCGGGAGCCTCCTACGAGCAGTACTTC
j_call: TRBJ2-1; d_call: .; v_call: TRBV7-6; clone_size: .; cdr3_aa: CASSLGWRQGQFF; cdr3_nt: TGTGCCAGCAGCTTAGGGTGGAGGCAGGGGCAGTTCTTC
j_call: TRBJ2-7; d_call: .; v_call: TRBV4-1; clone_size: few; cdr3_aa: CASSQDWVGEQYF; cdr3_nt: TGCGCCAGCAGCCAAGACTGGGTGGGAGAGCAGTACTTC
j_call: TRBJ2-3; d_call: TRBD2; v_call: TRBV14; clone_size: .; cdr3_aa: CASSRVWRTSGTTDTQYF; cdr3_nt: TGTGCCAGCAGCCGAGTATGGCGGACTAGCGGGACCACAGATACGCAGTATTTT
j_call: TRBJ2-2; d_call: TRBD2; v_call: TRBV11-2; clone_size: .; cdr3_aa: CASSLNRLAGGPSTGELFF; cdr3_nt: TGTGCCAGCAGCCTTAATAGGCTAGCGGGAGGGCCGTCCACCGGGGAGCTGTTTTTT
j_call: TRBJ2-1; d_call: TRBD2; v_call: TRBV5-1; clone_size: .; cdr3_aa: CASSPRAGEKNEQFF; cdr3_nt: TGCGCCAGCAGCCCCCGGGCGGGAGAAAAGAATGAGCAGTTCTTC
j_call: TRBJ2-3; d_call: TRBD2; v_call: TRBV29-1; clone_size: .; cdr3_aa: CSAGVPGADTQYF; cdr3_nt: TGCAGTGCGGGGGTTCCTGGGGCAGATACGCAGTATTTT
j_call: TRBJ1-1; d_call: .; v_call: TRBV7-2; clone_size: .; cdr3_aa: CASSLGQGLTEAFF; cdr3_nt: TGTGCCAGCAGCTTAGGGCAGGGACTCACTGAAGCTTTCTTT
j_call: TRBJ1-4; d_call: .; v_call: TRBV20-1; clone_size: .; cdr3_aa: CSASREGKLFF; cdr3_nt: TGCAGTGCCTCTCGGGAGGGGAAACTGTTTTTT
j_call: TRBJ1-2; d_call: TRBD1; v_call: TRBV11-3; clone_size: few; cdr3_aa: CASSAGTGTGYTF; cdr3_nt: TGTGCCAGCAGCGCGGGGACAGGGACCGGCTACACCTTC
j_call: TRBJ2-7; d_call: .; v_call: TRBV10-3; clone_size: few; cdr3_aa: CAISGAEAGLTYEQYF; cdr3_nt: TGTGCCATCAGTGGAGCAGAAGCGGGTCTCACCTACGAGCAGTACTTC
j_call: TRBJ1-6; d_call: TRBD1; v_call: TRBV5-5; clone_size: few; cdr3_aa: CASRDRANSPLHF; cdr3_nt: TGTGCCAGCAGGGACAGGGCTAATTCACCCCTCCACTTT
j_call: TRBJ1-1; d_call: TRBD1; v_call: TRBV20-1; clone_size: many; cdr3_aa: CSAGTGIGTEAFF; cdr3_nt: TGCAGTGCTGGGACAGGGATAGGCACTGAAGCTTTCTTT
j_call: TRBJ2-1; d_call: .; v_call: TRBV27; clone_size: few; cdr3_aa: CASSLRGRPSVTNFKSYNEQFF; cdr3_nt: TGTGCCAGCAGTTTACGAGGGCGTCCTAGCGTCACTAACTTTAAGTCCTACAATGAGCAGTTCTTC
j_call: TRBJ2-7; d_call: .; v_call: TRBV14; clone_size: few; cdr3_aa: CASSQGLPAIYEQYF; cdr3_nt: TGTGCCAGCAGCCAAGGACTGCCGGCCATCTACGAGCAGTACTTC
j_call: TRBJ2-2; d_call: .; v_call: TRBV7-2; clone_size: few; cdr3_aa: CASSLDGGLDTGELFF; cdr3_nt: TGTGCCAGCAGCTTAGATGGGGGGCTAGACACCGGGGAGCTGTTTTTT
j_call: TRBJ1-2; d_call: .; v_call: TRBV6-1; clone_size: .; cdr3_aa: CASRATGYSLYGYTF; cdr3_nt: TGTGCCAGCAGGGCGACAGGCTACTCACTCTATGGCTACACCTTC
j_call: TRBJ2-4; d_call: .; v_call: TRBV14; clone_size: .; cdr3_aa: CASSPQAKNIQYF; cdr3_nt: TGTGCCAGCAGCCCCCAGGCCAAAAACATTCAGTACTTC
j_call: TRBJ2-1; d_call: .; v_call: TRBV7-6; clone_size: .; cdr3_aa: CASSEQGSPYNEQFF; cdr3_nt: TGTGCCAGCAGCGAACAGGGCTCGCCTTACAATGAGCAGTTCTTC
j_call: TRBJ1-5; d_call: .; v_call: TRBV24-1; clone_size: .; cdr3_aa: CATSDSTGSFVNQPQHF; cdr3_nt: TGTGCCACCAGCGACTCAACCGGTTCGTTTGTCAATCAGCCCCAGCATTTT
j_call: TRBJ2-7; d_call: .; v_call: TRBV6-1; clone_size: few; cdr3_aa: CASSEVGYEQYF; cdr3_nt: TGTGCCAGCAGTGAAGTTGGGTACGAGCAGTACTTC
j_call: TRBJ2-1; d_call: .; v_call: TRBV11-2; clone_size: .; cdr3_aa: CASSFSPVYYNEQFF; cdr3_nt: TGTGCCAGCAGCTTTAGTCCCGTTTATTACAATGAGCAGTTCTTC
j_call: TRBJ2-6; d_call: TRBD1; v_call: TRBV4-1; clone_size: .; cdr3_aa: CASSHLTGGVGANVLTF; cdr3_nt: TGCGCCAGCAGCCACTTGACAGGGGGCGTTGGGGCCAACGTCCTGACTTTC
j_call: TRBJ1-2; d_call: .; v_call: TRBV7-2; clone_size: .; cdr3_aa: CASSHIPDKAGDTF; cdr3_nt: TGTGCCAGCAGCCATATCCCGGACAAGGCTGGCGACACCTTC
j_call: TRBJ2-7; d_call: TRBD2; v_call: TRBV24-1; clone_size: .; cdr3_aa: CATIAASGSSYEQYF; cdr3_nt: TGTGCCACCATTGCCGCTAGCGGGAGCTCCTACGAGCAGTACTTC
j_call: TRBJ2-6; d_call: .; v_call: TRBV12-3/TRBV12-4; clone_size: few; cdr3_aa: CASSFAAGLSSGANVLTF; cdr3_nt: TGTGCCAGCAGTTTTGCGGCAGGGCTTAGCTCTGGGGCCAACGTCCTGACTTTC
j_call: TRBJ1-5; d_call: .; v_call: TRBV20-1; clone_size: .; cdr3_aa: CSARETQINQPQHF; cdr3_nt: TGCAGTGCTAGAGAGACCCAGATCAATCAGCCCCAGCATTTT
j_call: TRBJ2-3; d_call: .; v_call: TRBV2; clone_size: once; cdr3_aa: CAIFGQITDTQYF; cdr3_nt: TGTGCCATATTCGGACAGATCACAGATACGCAGTATTTT
j_call: TRBJ2-3; d_call: TRBD1; v_call: TRBV9; clone_size: .; cdr3_aa: CASSVATGTGVSTDTQYF; cdr3_nt: TGTGCCAGCAGCGTAGCCACCGGGACAGGAGTTTCCACAGATACGCAGTATTTT
j_call: TRBJ2-1; d_call: .; v_call: TRBV3-1; clone_size: .; cdr3_aa: CTSSFRPLADSSYNEQFF; cdr3_nt: TGTACCAGCAGTTTCCGCCCCTTAGCGGACAGCTCCTACAATGAGCAGTTCTTC
j_call: TRBJ2-5; d_call: .; v_call: TRBV12-3/TRBV12-4; clone_size: few; cdr3_aa: CASSTRRDQDQETQYF; cdr3_nt: TGTGCCAGCAGCACACGCCGGGACCAGGACCAAGAGACCCAGTACTTC